The 4 T cell receptor beta chains given below trace back to one sample, sequenced in a study of naive CD8 T cells in extremely preterm neonates (dated by TCRdb to 2016 to 2017). Library method: the immunoSEQ multiplex PCR assay. TCRdb obtained this table from immuneACCESS and retained in-frame rearrangements with V and J assigned. These tables miss some clones; where compared with another copy, unresolved V genes account for less than half of the shortfall, and the remainder is unexplained. Across this sample there are fewer than 6,500 clones, with around 97% seen only once. The ten largest make up 8.6% of the sample. The sequencing input was naive CD8+ T cells from blood. The origin of the receptors is a human donor in good health.

V and J are TRBV5-1 and TRBJ1-3, with unresolved D. Trimming took off 1 base at V and 2 bases at J, with 13 bases between the two ends. Germline lookup yields CDR1 SGHRS and CDR2 YFSETQ. The CDR3 length is 16 residues. CDR3 amino acids: CASSLKGSDPGNTIYF. As DNA, the CDR3 is TGCGCCAGCAGCTTGAAAGGGAGCGATCCTGGAAACACCATATATTTT.

The V gene is TRBV2, the J gene TRBJ2-7; 11 bases map to TRBD2. Germline-derived CDR1 and CDR2 are SNHLY and FYNNEI. CDR3 length: 18 amino acids. The V and J ends lost 6 bases and 5 bases, in that order; junction bases with no gene match: 18. The CDR3 sequence is CASRGRTGASGGFHEQYV. DNA of the CDR3: TGTGCCAGCAGGGGTAGGACTGGTGCTAGCGGGGGGTTCCACGAGCAGTACGTC.

The CDR3 spells CSAAGGIYNEQFF. In DNA, the CDR3 is TGCAGCGCCGCCGGGGGTATCTACAATGAGCAGTTCTTC. The V and J genes are TRBV29-1 and TRBJ2-1; D is possibly TRBD2 (6 bases). Trimming pared 7 bases from V and 3 bases from J, leaving 13 bases between. Germline CDR1 reads SQVTM; CDR2 reads ANQGSEA. CDR3 length: 13 amino acids.

The rearrangement uses TRBV28 and TRBJ2-7; perhaps TRBD1 as D (6 bases). The CDR3 covers 11 residues. CDR1 is MDHEN and CDR2 is SYDVKM in the germline V gene. V dropped 6 bases and J dropped 7 bases, with 10 bases sitting between them. The CDR3: CASSLDREQYF. In DNA, the CDR3 is TGTGCCAGCAGCCTTGACAGGGAGCAGTACTTC.